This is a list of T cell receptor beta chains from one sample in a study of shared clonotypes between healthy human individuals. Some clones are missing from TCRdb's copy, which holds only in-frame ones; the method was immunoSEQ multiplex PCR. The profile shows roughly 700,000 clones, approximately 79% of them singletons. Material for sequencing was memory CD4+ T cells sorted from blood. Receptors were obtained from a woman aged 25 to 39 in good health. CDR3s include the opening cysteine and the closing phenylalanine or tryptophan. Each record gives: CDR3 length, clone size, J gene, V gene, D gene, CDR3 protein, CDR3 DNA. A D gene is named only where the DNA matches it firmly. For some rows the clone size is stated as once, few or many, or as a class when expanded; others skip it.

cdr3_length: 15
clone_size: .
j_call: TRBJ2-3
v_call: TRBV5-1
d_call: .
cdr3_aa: CASSLDRETTDTQYF
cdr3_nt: TGCGCCAGCAGCTTGGACAGGGAGACCACAGATACGCAGTATTTT

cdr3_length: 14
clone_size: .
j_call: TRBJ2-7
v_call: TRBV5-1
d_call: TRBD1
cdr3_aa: CASMPGTGSDEQYF
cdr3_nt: TGCGCCAGCATGCCCGGGACAGGTTCCGACGAGCAGTACTTC

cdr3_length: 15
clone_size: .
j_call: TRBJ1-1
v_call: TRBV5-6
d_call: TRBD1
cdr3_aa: CASSSIQGASTEAFF
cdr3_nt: TGTGCCAGCAGCTCCATACAGGGGGCGTCCACTGAAGCTTTCTTT

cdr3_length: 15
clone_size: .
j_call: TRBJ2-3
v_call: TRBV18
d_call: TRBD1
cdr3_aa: CASSPGTGGSDTQYF
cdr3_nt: TGTGCCAGCTCACCAGGGACAGGGGGCTCAGATACGCAGTATTTT

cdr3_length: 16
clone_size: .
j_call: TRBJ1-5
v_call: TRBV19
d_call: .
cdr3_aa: CASTFRIATSNQPQHF
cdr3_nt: TGTGCCAGTACTTTCAGGATCGCAACGAGCAATCAGCCCCAGCATTTT

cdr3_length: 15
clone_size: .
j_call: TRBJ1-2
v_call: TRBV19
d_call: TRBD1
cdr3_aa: CASSGQTGGLYGYTF
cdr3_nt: TGTGCCAGTAGTGGACAGACAGGGGGACTCTATGGCTACACCTTC

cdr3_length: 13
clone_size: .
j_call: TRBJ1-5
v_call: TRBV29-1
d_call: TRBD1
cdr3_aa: CSVPGTGNQPQHF
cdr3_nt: TGCAGCGTTCCCGGGACAGGGAATCAGCCCCAGCATTTT

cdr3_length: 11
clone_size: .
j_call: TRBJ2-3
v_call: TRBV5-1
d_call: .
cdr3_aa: CASSSLYTQYF
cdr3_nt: TGCGCCAGCAGCTCCTTGTATACGCAGTATTTT

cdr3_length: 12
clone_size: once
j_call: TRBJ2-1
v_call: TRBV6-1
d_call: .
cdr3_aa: CASTPRGGEQFF
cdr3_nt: TGTGCCAGCACCCCAAGGGGAGGTGAGCAGTTCTTC

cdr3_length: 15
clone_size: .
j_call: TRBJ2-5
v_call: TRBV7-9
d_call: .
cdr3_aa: CASSLYNGAQETQYF
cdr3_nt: TGTGCCAGCAGCTTATATAACGGGGCCCAAGAGACCCAGTACTTC

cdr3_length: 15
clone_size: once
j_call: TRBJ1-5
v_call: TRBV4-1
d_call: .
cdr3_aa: CASSHSGTPDQPQHF
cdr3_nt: TGCGCCAGCAGCCACTCAGGGACACCTGATCAGCCCCAGCATTTT

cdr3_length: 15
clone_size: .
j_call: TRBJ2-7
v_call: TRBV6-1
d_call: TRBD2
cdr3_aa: CASSDGLAGVGEQYF
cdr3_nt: TGTGCCAGCAGTGATGGACTAGCGGGAGTAGGGGAGCAGTACTTC

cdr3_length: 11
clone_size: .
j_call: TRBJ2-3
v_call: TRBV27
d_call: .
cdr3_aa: CASPYTDTQYF
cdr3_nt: TGTGCCAGCCCATACACAGATACGCAGTATTTT

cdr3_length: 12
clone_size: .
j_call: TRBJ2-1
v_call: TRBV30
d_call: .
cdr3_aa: CAWDRQSNEQFF
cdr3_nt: TGTGCCTGGGACAGGCAGAGCAATGAGCAGTTCTTC

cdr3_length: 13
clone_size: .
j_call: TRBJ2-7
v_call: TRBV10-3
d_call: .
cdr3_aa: CAISGSPLNEQYF
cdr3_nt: TGTGCCATCAGTGGGTCTCCTCTCAACGAGCAGTACTTC

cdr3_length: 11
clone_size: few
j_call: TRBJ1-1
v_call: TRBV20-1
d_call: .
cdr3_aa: CSARDLAEAFF
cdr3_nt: TGCAGTGCTAGAGATCTCGCTGAAGCTTTCTTT

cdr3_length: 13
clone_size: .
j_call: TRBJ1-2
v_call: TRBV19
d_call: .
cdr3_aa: CASSARDLSGYTF
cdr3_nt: TGTGCCAGTAGTGCCCGGGACCTCAGCGGCTACACCTTC

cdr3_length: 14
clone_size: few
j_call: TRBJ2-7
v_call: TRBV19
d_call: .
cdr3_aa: CASRKGVGAYEQYF
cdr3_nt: TGTGCCAGTAGAAAGGGGGTCGGGGCCTACGAGCAGTACTTC

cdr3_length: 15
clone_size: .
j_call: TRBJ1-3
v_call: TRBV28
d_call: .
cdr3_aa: CASSFRRVSGNTIYF
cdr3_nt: TGTGCCAGCAGTTTTCGCAGGGTCTCTGGAAACACCATATATTTT

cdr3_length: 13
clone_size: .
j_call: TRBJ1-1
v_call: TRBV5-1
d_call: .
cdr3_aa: CASSFSLNTEAFF
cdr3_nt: TGCGCCAGCAGCTTTTCACTGAACACTGAAGCTTTCTTT

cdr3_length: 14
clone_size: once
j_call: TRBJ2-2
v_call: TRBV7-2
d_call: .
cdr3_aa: CASSLGMSTGELFF
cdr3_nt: TGTGCCAGCAGCTTAGGAATGAGCACCGGGGAGCTGTTTTTT

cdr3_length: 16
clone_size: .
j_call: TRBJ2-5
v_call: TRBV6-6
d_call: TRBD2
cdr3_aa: CASSGPGTSGIETQYF
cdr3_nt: TGTGCCAGCAGTGGTCCGGGGACTAGCGGGATAGAGACCCAGTACTTC

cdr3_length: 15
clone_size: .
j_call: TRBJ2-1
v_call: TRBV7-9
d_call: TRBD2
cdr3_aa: CASSPTSEAYNEQFF
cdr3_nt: TGTGCCAGCAGCCCGACTAGCGAAGCTTACAATGAGCAGTTCTTC

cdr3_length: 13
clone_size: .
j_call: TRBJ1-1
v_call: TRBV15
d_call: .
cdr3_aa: CATSRVGTPEAFF
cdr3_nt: TGTGCCACCAGCAGAGTGGGGACACCTGAAGCTTTCTTT

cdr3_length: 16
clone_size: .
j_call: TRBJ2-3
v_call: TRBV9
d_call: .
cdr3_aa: CASSVGFMGSTDTQYF
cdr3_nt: TGTGCCAGCAGCGTAGGGTTTATGGGCAGTACAGATACGCAGTATTTT

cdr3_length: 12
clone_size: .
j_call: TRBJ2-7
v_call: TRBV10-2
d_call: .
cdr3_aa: CASLTGYDEQYF
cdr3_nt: TGCGCCAGCCTGACGGGATATGACGAGCAGTACTTC

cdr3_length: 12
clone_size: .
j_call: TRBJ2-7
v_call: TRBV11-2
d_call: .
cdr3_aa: CASRGWTYEQYF
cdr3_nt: TGTGCCAGCAGGGGGTGGACCTACGAGCAGTACTTC

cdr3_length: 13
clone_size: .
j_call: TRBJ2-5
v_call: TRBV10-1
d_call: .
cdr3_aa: CASSSSVTENLHF
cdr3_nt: .

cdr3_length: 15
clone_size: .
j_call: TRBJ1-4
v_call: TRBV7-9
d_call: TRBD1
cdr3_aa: CASSDSGTGLRKLFF
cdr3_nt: TGTGCCAGCAGCGACTCCGGGACAGGGCTGCGAAAACTGTTTTTT

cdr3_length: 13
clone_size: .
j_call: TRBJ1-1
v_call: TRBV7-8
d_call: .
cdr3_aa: CASSLMGHTEAFF
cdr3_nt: TGTGCCAGCAGCTTAATGGGGCACACTGAAGCTTTCTTT

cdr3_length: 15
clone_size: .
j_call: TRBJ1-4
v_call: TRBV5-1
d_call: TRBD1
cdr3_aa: CASSVTAGGDEKLFF
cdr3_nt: TGCGCCAGCAGCGTCACCGCAGGGGGAGATGAAAAACTGTTTTTT

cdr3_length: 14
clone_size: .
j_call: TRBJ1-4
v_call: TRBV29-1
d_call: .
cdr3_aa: CSVEFLGENEKLFF
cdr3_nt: TGCAGCGTTGAGTTTTTGGGGGAGAATGAAAAACTGTTTTTT

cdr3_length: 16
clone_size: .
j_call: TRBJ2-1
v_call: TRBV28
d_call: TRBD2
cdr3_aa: CASSLSPGGTYNEQFF
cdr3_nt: TGTGCCAGCAGTTTATCACCGGGAGGCACCTACAATGAGCAGTTCTTC

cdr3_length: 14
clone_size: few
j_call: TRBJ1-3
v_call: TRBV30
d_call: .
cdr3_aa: CAWTRGSSGNTIYF
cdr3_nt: TGTGCCTGGACGCGGGGATCCTCTGGAAACACCATATATTTT

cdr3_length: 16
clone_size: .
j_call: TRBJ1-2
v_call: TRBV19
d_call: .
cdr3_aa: CASSIGGQAVNYGYTF
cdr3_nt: TGTGCCAGTAGTATTGGGGGGCAGGCGGTGAACTATGGCTACACCTTC

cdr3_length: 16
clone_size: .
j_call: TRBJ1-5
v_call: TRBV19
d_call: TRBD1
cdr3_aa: CASSKGTGGSNQPQHF
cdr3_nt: TGTGCCAGTAGCAAAGGGACAGGGGGAAGCAATCAGCCCCAGCATTTT

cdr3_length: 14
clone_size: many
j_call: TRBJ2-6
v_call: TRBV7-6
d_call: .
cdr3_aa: CASSLNSGANVLTF
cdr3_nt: TGTGCCAGCAGCTTAAATTCTGGGGCCAACGTCCTGACTTTC

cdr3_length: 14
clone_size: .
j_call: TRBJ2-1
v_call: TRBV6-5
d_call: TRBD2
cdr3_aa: CASRRTSGSHEQFF
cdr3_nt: TGTGCCAGCAGACGGACTAGCGGGAGTCATGAGCAGTTCTTC

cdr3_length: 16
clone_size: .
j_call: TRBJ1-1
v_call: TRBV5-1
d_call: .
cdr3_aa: CASSLYSGVKYTEAFF
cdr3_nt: TGCGCCAGCAGCTTGTACAGCGGGGTGAAGTACACTGAAGCTTTCTTT

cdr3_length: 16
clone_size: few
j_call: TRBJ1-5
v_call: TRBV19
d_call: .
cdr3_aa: CASSIDSRGGNQPQHF
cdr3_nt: TGTGCCAGTAGTATAGATTCGAGGGGCGGTAATCAGCCCCAGCATTTT

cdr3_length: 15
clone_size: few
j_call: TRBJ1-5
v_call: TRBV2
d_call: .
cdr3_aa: CASSEGQGPNQPQHF
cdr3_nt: TGTGCCAGCAGTGAGGGCCAAGGGCCGAATCAGCCCCAGCATTTT

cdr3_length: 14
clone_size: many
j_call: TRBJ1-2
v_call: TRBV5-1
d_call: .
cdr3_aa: CASSQHGRDYGYTF
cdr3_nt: TGCGCCAGCAGCCAACACGGCAGGGACTATGGCTACACCTTC

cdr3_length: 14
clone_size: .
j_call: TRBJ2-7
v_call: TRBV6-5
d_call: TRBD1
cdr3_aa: CASSFLGTGDEQYF
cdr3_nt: TGTGCCAGCAGTTTTCTCGGGACAGGGGACGAGCAGTACTTC

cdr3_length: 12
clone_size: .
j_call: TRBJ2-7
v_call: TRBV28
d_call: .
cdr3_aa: CATSGSSYEQYF
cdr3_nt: TGTGCCACCTCAGGTTCTTCCTACGAGCAGTACTTC

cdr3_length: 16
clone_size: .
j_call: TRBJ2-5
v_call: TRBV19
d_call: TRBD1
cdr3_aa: CASSARTGSVKETQYF
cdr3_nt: TGTGCCAGTAGTGCCCGGACAGGGTCAGTGAAGGAGACCCAGTACTTC

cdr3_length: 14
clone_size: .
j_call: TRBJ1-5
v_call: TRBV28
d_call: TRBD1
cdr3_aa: CASSQTGGVQPQHF
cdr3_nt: TGTGCCAGCAGCCAGACAGGGGGTGTGCAGCCCCAGCATTTT